Included here is one T cell receptor beta chain sequence, with context. Its antigen is unknown. No clone much larger than this one lies a single base away; base qualities are absent. Participants in the prospective study were enrolled through a virtual design, were aged 18 to 89 years, and lived in 24 United States geographic areas. Cohort assignment in the prospective study relied on participant-reported clinical history from a screening survey and a study questionnaire. ImmuneRACE Cohort 3 recovered participants were defined by two consecutive negative NP/OP PCR tests, healthcare professional clearance, or symptom resolution. In the prospective study, mobile phlebotomists collected whole blood, serum and a nasopharyngeal or oropharyngeal swab from each participant. Participants in the prospective study had the option to provide additional blood draws and questionnaires over a roughly two-month period. Blood samples from the prospective study were shipped frozen or at room temperature prior to DNA extraction.

Trimming leaves V shorter by 5 bases and J shorter by 2 bases, with the junction holding 3 bases beyond the gene matches. The germline V gene (reference sequence) gives CDR1 as LNHDA and CDR2 as SQIVND. Its CDR3 holds 15 amino acids, cysteine through phenylalanine. This entry keeps only the CDR3 DNA: 45 bases, framed from base 1. TCRbeta CDR3 regions were amplified from genomic DNA using the immunoSEQ Assay, a bias-controlled multiplex PCR. The source study handled its data this way. Nucleated cell counts per sample were estimated from amplification of reference gene primers within the assay. To quantify the absolute abundance of each unique TCRbeta CDR3 rearrangement, sequence reads were collapsed and filtered. For each sample, productive Simpson clonality was calculated by taking the square root of Simpson's diversity index across productive rearrangements. In its TCRdb copy, this immuneACCESS table keeps in-frame sequences only and misses some clones. Where compared with another copy, unresolved V genes explain less than half of these, and the others have no known cause. The V and J calls and clone size were taken over from that table, and D and trimming were inferred from the DNA. For this sample the table gives about 190,000 clones, of which 70% to 85% were detected only once. Jointly, the top ten make up approximately 3% of the sample.

The entry originates in a study of blood T cell repertoires in COVID-19 (dated by TCRdb to 2020 to 2021). Study-level background: Samples from collaborators originated in the United States, Italy and Spain and spanned both the acute and convalescent phases of COVID-19. The dataset comprised deeply sampled blood TCRbeta repertoires from subjects exposed to, actively infected with, or recovered from COVID-19. Where HLA class I and class II types were available, the types were taken from metadata supplied by the sample provider, not from assay-based typing. The prospective study material was composed of cDNA or gDNA derived from T cells, B-cell-depleted T cells, or PBMCs. A de-identified subject ID, COVID-19 status, age in years and sex were almost always included in the sample metadata. A freely available public database, intended as a resource for researchers studying the immune response to SARS-CoV-2, is where the repertoires were released. Samples were obtained from the ongoing ImmuneRACE study (first 160 participants) and from 1,254 subjects provided by 6 global collaborators.

The paper as a whole reports these results and caveats: The quantity of clinical and demographic metadata differed by source and by participant and was supplied without curation.

Sequencing was carried out using PBMCs or T cells enriched from blood (not recorded which). The receptor was isolated from a woman aged 25 to 39 who had recovered from COVID-19. The rearranged chain carries TRBV19 and TRBJ2-1, with 10 bases matching TRBD2. Here the CDR3 is given as CASSASGGAYNEQFF. Read as DNA, the sequence is TGTGCCAGTAGTGCGAGCGGGGGGGCCTACAATGAGCAGTTCTTC.